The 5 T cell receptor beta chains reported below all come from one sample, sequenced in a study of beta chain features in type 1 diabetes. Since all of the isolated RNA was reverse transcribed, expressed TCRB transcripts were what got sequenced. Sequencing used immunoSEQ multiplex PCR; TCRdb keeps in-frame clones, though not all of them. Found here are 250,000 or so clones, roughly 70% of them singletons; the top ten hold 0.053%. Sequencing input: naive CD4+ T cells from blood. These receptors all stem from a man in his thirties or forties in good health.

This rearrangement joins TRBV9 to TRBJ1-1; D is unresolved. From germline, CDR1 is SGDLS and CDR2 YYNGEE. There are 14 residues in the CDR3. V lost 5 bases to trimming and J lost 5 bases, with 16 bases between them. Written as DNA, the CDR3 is TGTGCCAGCAGTGAAGGGAGGTCCGGGACTGAAGCTTTCTTT. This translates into CASSEGRSGTEAFF. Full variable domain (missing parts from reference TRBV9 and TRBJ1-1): DSGVTQTPKHLITATGQRVTLRCSPRSGDLSVYWYQQSLDQGLQFLIQYYNGEERAKGNILERFSAQQFPDLHSELNLSSLELGDSALYFCASSEGRSGTEAFFGQGTRLTVV.

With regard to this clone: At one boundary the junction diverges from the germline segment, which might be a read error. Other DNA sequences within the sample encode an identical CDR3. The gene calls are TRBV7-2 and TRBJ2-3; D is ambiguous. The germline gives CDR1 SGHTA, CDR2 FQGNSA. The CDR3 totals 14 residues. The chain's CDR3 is CASSLDGSTDTQYF. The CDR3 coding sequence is TGTGCCAGCAGTTTAGACGGGAGCACAGATACGCAGTATTTT.

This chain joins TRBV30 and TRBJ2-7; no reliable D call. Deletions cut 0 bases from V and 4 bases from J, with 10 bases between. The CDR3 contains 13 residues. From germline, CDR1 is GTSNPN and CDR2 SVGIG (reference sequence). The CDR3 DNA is TGTGCCTGGAGTGTAGGGCAGTTTTACGAGCAGTACTTC. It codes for CAWSVGQFYEQYF. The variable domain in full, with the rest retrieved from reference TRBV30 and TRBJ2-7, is SQTIHQWPATLVQPVGSPLSLECTVEGTSNPNLYWYRQAAGRGLQLLFYSVGIGQISSEVPQNLSASRPQDRQFILSSKKLLLSDSGFYLCAWSVGQFYEQYFGPGTRLTVT.

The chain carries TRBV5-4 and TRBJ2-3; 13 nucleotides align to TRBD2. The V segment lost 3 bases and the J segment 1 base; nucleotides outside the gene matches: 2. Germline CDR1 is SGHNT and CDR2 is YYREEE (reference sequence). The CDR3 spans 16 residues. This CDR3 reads CASSSGTSGGTDTQYF. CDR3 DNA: TGTGCCAGCAGCTCTGGGACTAGCGGGGGCACAGATACGCAGTATTTT. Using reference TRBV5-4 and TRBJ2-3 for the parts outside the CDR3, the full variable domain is ETGVTQSPTHLIKTRGQQVTLRCSSQSGHNTVSWYQQALGQGPQFIFQYYREEENGRGNFPPRFSGLQFPNYSSELNVNALELDDSALYLCASSSGTSGGTDTQYFGPGTRLTVL.

Here the CDR3 reads CAWSTQGVEQYF. DNA for the CDR3: TGTGCCTGGAGTACGCAGGGCGTCGAGCAGTACTTC. The chain carries TRBV30 and TRBJ2-7; D may be TRBD1 (5 bases). This CDR3 is 12 amino acids long. Germline V gene lookup returns CDR1 GTSNPN and CDR2 SVGIG (reference sequence). Trimming took off 2 bases at V and 6 bases at J, with 11 bases between the two ends.